These T cell receptor beta chains were read from a single sample in a study of T-cell memory formation after mild COVID-19. TCRdb ran MiXCR on the 5' RACE reads and lists one entry per CDR3 protein. The table lists about 160,000 distinct CDR3 sequences, less than 40% of them singletons. Sequenced material: PBMCs or a T cell subset sorted from them (not recorded which). These TCRs come from an adult woman who had mild COVID-19 (a few samples of this study predate the infection). Cell type and time point are not known. Each CDR3 is given with its conserved first and last residue. The D gene is left open where the match is weak. Rows give clone size only sometimes, using once, few, many, or a class for an expanded clone.

>few|TRBJ1-1|TRBV3-1|-
CASSQGDTEAFF
TGTGCCAGCAGCCAGGGGGACACTGAAGCTTTCTTT
>-|TRBJ1-5|TRBV7-2|-
CASSAAGPEPQHF
TGTGCCAGCAGCGCCGCGGGGCCGGAGCCCCAGCATTTT
>-|TRBJ2-3|TRBV7-6|TRBD2
CASSLDSPRGRADTQYF
TGTGCCAGCAGCTTAGATTCGCCCCGAGGGAGGGCAGATACGCAGTATTTT
>-|TRBJ1-1|TRBV12-3/TRBV12-4|-
CASSPRGGLGKSAEAFF
TGTGCCAGCAGCCCCCGGGGGGGATTGGGGAAAAGTGCTGAAGCTTTCTTT
>-|TRBJ1-4|TRBV6-5|-
CASSYSRQGSEKLFF
TGTGCCAGCAGTTACTCCCGGCAGGGAAGTGAAAAACTGTTTTTT
>few|TRBJ2-1|TRBV7-2|TRBD2
CASSLGSLAGGRDEQFF
TGTGCCAGCAGCTTAGGTAGCCTAGCGGGAGGGCGGGATGAGCAGTTCTTC
>few|TRBJ2-7|TRBV12-3/TRBV12-4|-
CASSLGAPYEQYF
TGTGCCAGCAGTTTAGGGGCGCCCTACGAGCAGTACTTC
>few|TRBJ2-1|TRBV4-3|TRBD2
CASSFSLAGTYNEQFF
TGCGCCAGCAGCTTCAGTCTAGCGGGAACCTACAATGAGCAGTTCTTC
>-|TRBJ2-7|TRBV6-2/TRBV6-3|-
CASRPSVETYEQYF
TGTGCCAGCAGACCTAGCGTTGAGACCTACGAGCAGTACTTC
>-|TRBJ2-4|TRBV11-3|-
CASSSRRTAKPLMEAKNIQYF
TGTGCCAGCAGCTCACGAAGGACAGCTAAACCTCTGATGGAGGCCAAAAACATTCAGTACTTC
>few|TRBJ1-4|TRBV4-2|-
CASSHSYNGNEKLFF
TGTGCCAGCAGCCACAGTTATAATGGTAATGAAAAACTGTTTTTT
>-|TRBJ2-2|TRBV15|-
CATSRGFNTGELFF
TGTGCCACCAGCAGAGGTTTTAACACCGGGGAGCTGTTTTTT
>-|TRBJ2-6|TRBV5-1|-
CASSPTADAGGANVLTF
TGCGCCAGCAGCCCGACAGCAGACGCGGGGGGGGCCAACGTCCTGACTTTC
>-|TRBJ1-5|TRBV3-1|TRBD1
CASSQEQGSKHF
TGTGCCAGCAGCCAGGAACAGGGGTCAAAGCATTTT
>few|TRBJ2-1|TRBV7-2|-
CASSVDYRFYNEQFF
TGTGCCAGCAGCGTCGACTACCGCTTCTACAATGAGCAGTTCTTC
>-|TRBJ2-1|TRBV7-3|TRBD2
CASSPTSAHEQFF
TGTGCCAGCAGCCCCACTAGCGCCCATGAGCAGTTCTTC
>-|TRBJ2-1|TRBV7-8|-
CASSLAWSMSSYNEQFF
TGTGCCAGCAGCTTAGCCTGGTCGATGAGCTCCTACAATGAGCAGTTCTTC
>-|TRBJ2-2|TRBV6-2/TRBV6-3|-
CASSIASANTGELFF
TGTGCCAGCAGCATTGCGAGCGCGAACACCGGGGAGCTGTTTTTT
>few|TRBJ2-1|TRBV29-1|-
CSVPTGTTYNEQFF
TGCAGCGTTCCTACCGGGACCACCTACAATGAGCAGTTCTTC
>few|TRBJ2-7|TRBV6-2/TRBV6-3|-
CASRTSNYEQYF
TGTGCCAGCAGGACATCTAACTACGAGCAGTACTTC
>few|TRBJ2-3|TRBV20-1|-
CSARPPSGTDTQYF
TGCAGTGCTAGACCCCCTAGCGGCACAGATACGCAGTATTTT
>-|TRBJ2-1|TRBV5-1|-
CASSSGLTSYNEQFF
TGCGCCAGCAGCTCGGGACTTACCTCGTACAATGAGCAGTTCTTC
>few|TRBJ2-5|TRBV10-3|-
CAIGDRVLQETQYF
TGTGCCATTGGGGATAGGGTCTTACAAGAGACCCAGTACTTC
>-|TRBJ2-2|TRBV15|-
CATSRDRVTGELFF
TGTGCCACCAGCAGAGATCGAGTAACCGGGGAGCTGTTTTTT
>-|TRBJ1-1|TRBV6-2/TRBV6-3|-
CASSYYRTVNTEAFF
TGTGCCAGCAGTTACTACAGAACCGTGAACACTGAAGCTTTCTTT
>few|TRBJ2-7|TRBV29-1|-
CSATGAGGSYEQYF
TGCAGCGCTACGGGAGCCGGAGGCTCCTACGAGCAGTACTTC
>-|TRBJ1-4|TRBV10-3|-
CAISDRDNEKLFF
TGTGCCATCAGTGACAGGGATAATGAAAAACTGTTTTTT
>-|TRBJ2-1|TRBV7-2|-
CASSQHVYSEQFF
TGTGCCAGCAGCCAACACGTTTATAGTGAGCAGTTCTTC
>-|TRBJ1-2|TRBV5-1|-
CASSPQGDYGYTF
TGCGCCAGCAGCCCCCAGGGAGACTATGGCTACACCTTC
>-|TRBJ2-3|TRBV7-6|-
CASSLSLGEADTQYF
TGTGCCAGCAGCTTATCACTAGGAGAGGCAGATACGCAGTATTTT
>many|TRBJ2-1|TRBV24-1|TRBD1
CATSDPGTGLNEQFF
TGTGCCACCAGTGATCCCGGGACAGGGCTGAATGAGCAGTTCTTC
>few|TRBJ1-4|TRBV10-3|-
CAINQAQGEKLFF
TGTGCCATCAATCAAGCCCAGGGGGAAAAACTGTTTTTT
>-|TRBJ2-3|TRBV5-1|TRBD2
CASSLGLAGGIADTQYF
TGCGCCAGCAGCTTGGGACTAGCGGGGGGCATCGCAGATACGCAGTATTTT
>few|TRBJ2-5|TRBV7-9|-
CASSQGPLQETQYF
TGTGCCAGCAGCCAGGGACCTCTACAAGAGACCCAGTACTTC
>-|TRBJ2-1|TRBV27|-
CASSPPLIYNEQFF
TGTGCCAGCAGTCCCCCGTTAATCTACAATGAGCAGTTCTTC
>-|TRBJ1-2|TRBV5-5|TRBD1
CASSLARGLDGYTF
TGTGCCAGCAGCTTGGCCAGGGGGCTGGATGGCTACACCTTC
>-|TRBJ2-1|TRBV7-6|-
CASSPAGTQPWRGHEQFF
TGTGCCAGCAGCCCCGCGGGCACCCAACCCTGGAGGGGCCATGAGCAGTTCTTC
>-|TRBJ1-5|TRBV19|-
CASSLGGGLGSNQPQHF
TGTGCCAGTAGCTTAGGCGGGGGCCTAGGAAGCAATCAGCCCCAGCATTTT
>-|TRBJ2-7|TRBV28|-
CASSLLLEGGSYEQYF
TGTGCCAGCAGTTTACTCCTAGAAGGGGGCTCCTACGAGCAGTACTTC
>few|TRBJ2-1|TRBV12-3/TRBV12-4|-
CASRERDWSNEQFF
TGTGCCAGCAGAGAGAGGGACTGGAGCAATGAGCAGTTCTTC
>few|TRBJ1-5|TRBV2|TRBD1
CASSERDRGTQHF
TGTGCCAGCAGTGAGCGGGACAGGGGGACCCAGCATTTT
>-|TRBJ1-1|TRBV18|-
CASSPGSGRNEAFF
TGTGCCAGCTCACCAGGTTCAGGGCGCAATGAAGCTTTCTTT
>few|TRBJ1-2|TRBV18|-
CASSRQDGYTF
TGTGCCAGCTCAAGGCAGGATGGCTACACCTTC
>few|TRBJ2-1|TRBV14|-
CASSQDWVNEQFF
TGTGCCAGCAGCCAAGATTGGGTAAATGAGCAGTTCTTC
>-|TRBJ2-4|TRBV3-1|TRBD2
CASSRTGTSGRDLYIQYF
TGTGCCAGCAGCCGTACCGGGACTAGCGGGAGGGATTTATACATTCAGTACTTC
>-|TRBJ1-1|TRBV5-1|-
CASSLNENTEAFF
TGCGCCAGCAGCTTGAACGAGAACACTGAAGCTTTCTTT
>-|TRBJ1-4|TRBV5-1|-
CASSLVTNEKLFF
TGCGCCAGCAGCTTAGTTACTAATGAAAAACTGTTTTTT
>few|TRBJ2-7|TRBV29-1|-
CSVAHMGYEQYF
TGCAGCGTAGCCCACATGGGATACGAGCAGTACTTC
>once|TRBJ2-1|TRBV19|-
CASSLVAWSYNEQFF
TGTGCCAGTAGTCTGGTAGCGTGGTCCTACAATGAGCAGTTCTTC
>-|TRBJ1-1|TRBV9|-
CASSVAGETEAFF
TGTGCCAGCAGCGTAGCAGGGGAGACTGAAGCTTTCTTT
>-|TRBJ2-7|TRBV4-2|-
CASSHRTSAEQYF
TGTGCCAGCAGCCATCGGACATCGGCCGAGCAGTACTTC
>few|TRBJ2-1|TRBV4-1|-
CASSQEKGRTYNEQFF
TGCGCCAGCAGCCAAGAAAAGGGCAGAACCTACAATGAGCAGTTCTTC
>-|TRBJ2-7|TRBV5-5|TRBD1
CASSAINGQGGF
TGTGCCAGCAGTGCGATCAATGGACAGGGAGGCTTC
>-|TRBJ2-7|TRBV4-1|-
CASSQAITVYYEQYF
TGCGCCAGCAGCCAAGCTATCACAGTATACTACGAGCAGTACTTC
>-|TRBJ1-1|TRBV18|TRBD1
CASSRTGVNTEAFF
TGTGCCAGCTCAAGGACAGGAGTGAACACTGAAGCTTTCTTT
>few|TRBJ1-1|TRBV7-9|TRBD1
CASSPIGDRGMNTEAFF
TGTGCCAGCAGCCCGATCGGGGACAGGGGGATGAACACTGAAGCTTTCTTT
>-|TRBJ2-7|TRBV4-3|TRBD1
CASSRTGQGAGAYEQYF
TGCGCCAGCAGCCGTACGGGACAGGGGGCAGGAGCCTACGAGCAGTACTTC
>few|TRBJ2-3|TRBV4-2|-
CASSQGDRETTDTQYF
TGTGCCAGCAGCCAAGGGGACCGGGAAACCACAGATACGCAGTATTTT
>few|TRBJ2-7|TRBV10-3|TRBD2
CAIRGGGLREQYF
TGTGCCATCCGTGGCGGGGGTCTACGCGAGCAGTACTTC
>many|TRBJ2-3|TRBV7-3|TRBD2
CASSFSGGSTDTQYF
TGTGCCAGCAGCTTTAGCGGGGGGAGCACAGATACGCAGTATTTT